These T cell receptor beta chains were read from a single sample in a study of blood T cell repertoires in COVID-19. Assay: immunoSEQ multiplex PCR; the TCRdb copy retains only in-frame clones and omits some. The table includes 140,000 to 150,000 clones, 80% to 90% detected once. The specimen was PBMCs or T cells enriched from blood (not recorded which). These receptors all come from a man aged 60 to 69 who had recovered from COVID-19. Each CDR3 is given with its conserved first and last residue. The D gene is left open where the match is weak. Where a row states a size, it is once, few, many or the class of an expanded clone; other rows omit it.

len,d_gene,v_gene,j_gene,abundance,CDR3aa,CDR3nt
16,.,TRBV5-8,TRBJ1-1,.,CASSLVVGRLNTEAFF,TGTGCCAGCAGCTTGGTAGTAGGGAGATTGAACACTGAAGCTTTCTTT
12,.,TRBV2,TRBJ2-7,.,CASRPDLYEQYF,TGTGCCAGCAGACCCGACTTGTACGAGCAGTACTTC
15,TRBD2,TRBV7-2,TRBJ2-7,few,CASSNRAGGFREQYF,TGTGCCAGCAGCAACCGAGCGGGAGGGTTCCGCGAGCAGTACTTC
13,.,TRBV4-2,TRBJ1-2,.,CASSQVAGEGYTF,TGTGCCAGCAGCCAAGTGGCAGGGGAAGGCTACACCTTC
15,.,TRBV7-9,TRBJ1-1,.,CASSSQGTRATEAFF,TGTGCCAGCAGCTCACAGGGAACACGGGCCACTGAAGCTTTCTTT
16,TRBD1,TRBV10-3,TRBJ2-5,.,CAIRPTGGTGKETQYF,TGTGCCATCAGGCCGACAGGGGGAACAGGGAAAGAGACCCAGTACTTC
17,TRBD2,TRBV5-1,TRBJ2-2,.,CASTRLAGGLNTGELFF,TGCGCCAGCACCCGGCTAGCGGGGGGATTGAACACCGGGGAGCTGTTTTTT
16,.,TRBV5-4,TRBJ2-5,once,CASSSLSQGPQETQYF,TGTGCCAGCAGCTCTCTCTCTCAGGGGCCGCAAGAGACCCAGTACTTC
14,.,TRBV5-6,TRBJ1-2,.,CASSFGGAGYGYTF,TGTGCCAGCAGCTTCGGAGGGGCAGGGTATGGCTACACCTTC
12,TRBD1,TRBV30,TRBJ2-7,.,CAWTRQGGEQYF,TGTGCCTGGACGCGACAGGGCGGCGAGCAGTACTTC
17,TRBD2,TRBV10-2,TRBJ2-7,.,CASRMGSSGRATDEQYF,TGCGCCAGCAGAATGGGGTCTAGCGGGAGGGCCACGGACGAGCAGTACTTC
16,.,TRBV27,TRBJ2-7,.,CASSLHPGTNSYEQYF,TGTGCCAGCAGTTTGCATCCCGGGACAAACTCCTACGAGCAGTACTTC
14,TRBD1,TRBV18,TRBJ1-2,.,CASSPDRGYYGYTF,TGTGCCAGCTCACCCGACAGGGGCTACTATGGCTACACCTTC
18,TRBD2,TRBV4-1,TRBJ2-2,many,CASSQARLAGVADGELFF,TGCGCCAGCAGCCAAGCCCGGCTAGCGGGAGTGGCGGACGGGGAGCTGTTTTTT
14,.,TRBV9,TRBJ2-2,.,CASSDQLNTGELFF,TGTGCCAGCAGCGATCAGTTGAACACCGGGGAGCTGTTTTTT
15,.,TRBV5-1,TRBJ2-7,.,CASSLHSSITYEQYF,TGCGCCAGCAGCTTGCACTCTTCAATTACCTACGAGCAGTACTTC
16,TRBD1,TRBV2,TRBJ1-3,.,CASSKQGAHSGNTIYF,TGTGCCAGCAGTAAACAGGGGGCCCACTCTGGAAACACCATATATTTT
16,.,TRBV28,TRBJ1-5,.,CASSLLFSGEDQPQHF,TGTGCCAGCAGTTTATTATTCTCTGGGGAGGATCAGCCCCAGCATTTT
15,.,TRBV9,TRBJ2-2,.,CASSAGNRDTGELFF,TGTGCCAGCAGCGCGGGCAACAGGGACACCGGGGAGCTGTTTTTT
14,.,TRBV9,TRBJ1-4,.,CASSSGGSLEKLFF,TGTGCCAGCAGCAGTGGGGGCTCCCTCGAAAAACTGTTTTTT
14,TRBD1,TRBV30,TRBJ1-6,once,CAWSRQGPNSPLHF,TGTGCCTGGAGTAGACAGGGTCCCAATTCACCCCTCCACTTT
17,.,TRBV9,TRBJ2-2,.,CASSVRGAGSNTGELFF,TGTGCCAGCAGCGTCCGGGGAGCGGGCTCGAACACCGGGGAGCTGTTTTTT
16,TRBD1,TRBV5-3,TRBJ1-5,.,CARSTLDRDSNQPQHF,TGTGCCAGAAGCACCCTGGACAGGGATAGCAATCAGCCCCAGCATTTT
14,.,TRBV10-1,TRBJ2-3,.,CASNGGFSTDTQYF,TGCGCCAGCAATGGAGGGTTTAGCACAGATACGCAGTATTTT
15,.,TRBV28,TRBJ2-5,.,CASTPRRGWKETQYF,TGTGCCAGCACCCCCCGTAGGGGGTGGAAAGAGACCCAGTACTTC
16,TRBD1,TRBV5-1,TRBJ2-7,few,CASSLQPGQGIYEQYF,TGCGCCAGCAGCTTGCAACCGGGACAGGGCATCTACGAGCAGTACTTC
12,.,TRBV28,TRBJ2-7,once,CASTGVSYEQYF,TGTGCCAGTACAGGTGTTTCCTACGAGCAGTACTTC
16,TRBD2,TRBV2,TRBJ2-1,few,CASAGTSGSGFNEQFF,TGTGCCAGCGCTGGGACTAGCGGGAGTGGCTTCAATGAGCAGTTCTTC
17,TRBD2,TRBV9,TRBJ2-3,.,CASSVESRAGGPGTQYF,TGTGCCAGCAGCGTAGAATCCCGAGCGGGGGGGCCGGGTACGCAGTATTTT
14,.,TRBV2,TRBJ2-3,.,CASSLTVSTDTQYF,TGTGCCAGCAGTTTGACAGTTAGCACAGATACGCAGTATTTT
14,.,TRBV27,TRBJ2-7,.,CASSLGTGFDEQYF,TGTGCCAGCAGTTTGGGAACAGGGTTCGACGAGCAGTACTTC
14,.,TRBV9,TRBJ2-7,.,CASSLQQAGSEQYF,TGTGCCAGCAGCCTCCAACAGGCGGGGTCCGAGCAGTACTTC
17,.,TRBV30,TRBJ1-6,.,CAWSRSERISYNSPLHF,TGTGCCTGGAGTCGGAGCGAGAGAATTTCCTATAATTCACCCCTCCACTTT
17,TRBD2,TRBV11-2,TRBJ2-1,.,CASSFLEGLAGYNEQFF,TGTGCCAGCAGCTTCCTAGAGGGACTAGCGGGGTACAATGAGCAGTTCTTC
15,TRBD1,TRBV18,TRBJ1-2,.,CASSPGQPYLYGYTF,TGTGCCAGCTCACCGGGACAGCCGTACCTCTATGGCTACACCTTC
14,TRBD1,TRBV5-1,TRBJ1-1,.,CASSTQGASTEAFF,TGCGCCAGCAGCACACAGGGGGCAAGCACTGAAGCTTTCTTT
14,TRBD1,TRBV10-3,TRBJ1-5,.,CAISRDRVYQPQHF,TGTGCCATCAGCCGGGACAGGGTCTATCAGCCCCAGCATTTT
15,.,TRBV27,TRBJ1-4,.,CASRRAGATNEKLFF,TGTGCCAGCAGGAGGGCTGGGGCAACTAATGAAAAACTGTTTTTT
13,.,TRBV5-6,TRBJ2-7,.,CASSLRGAYEQYF,TGTGCCAGCAGCCTCAGGGGAGCCTACGAGCAGTACTTC
16,TRBD2,TRBV5-1,TRBJ2-1,.,CASSLVASGSYNEQFF,TGCGCCAGCAGCTTGGTGGCTAGCGGGTCCTACAATGAGCAGTTCTTC
13,.,TRBV7-8,TRBJ2-2,.,CASGLAGTGELFF,TGTGCCAGCGGGCTGGCAGGCACCGGGGAGCTGTTTTTT
14,TRBD1,TRBV7-9,TRBJ2-5,.,CASRFPGQERTQYF,TGTGCCAGCAGATTTCCGGGACAGGAGAGAACCCAGTACTTC
14,.,TRBV4-2,TRBJ1-5,.,CASSQDSGGQPQHF,TGTGCCAGCAGCCAAGATTCCGGGGGTCAGCCCCAGCATTTT
19,TRBD2,TRBV7-6,TRBJ2-3,.,CASSLVGTSRFGSTDTQYF,TGTGCCAGCAGCTTAGTCGGGACTAGTCGTTTTGGATCAACAGATACGCAGTATTTT
11,.,TRBV3-1/TRBV3-2,TRBJ2-5,.,CVTGIGETQYF,TGTGTCACAGGGATTGGAGAGACCCAGTACTTC
13,.,TRBV25-1,TRBJ1-2,.,CASSESTGYGYTF,TGTGCCAGCAGTGAATCGACGGGCTATGGCTACACCTTC
17,TRBD1,TRBV10-3,TRBJ2-2,.,CAISNRGSSDSTGELFF,TGTGCCATCAGTAACAGGGGATCGTCGGATAGTACCGGGGAGCTGTTTTTT
18,.,TRBV4-2,TRBJ2-7,.,CASSQDFRKGKSSYEQYF,TGTGCCAGCAGCCAAGATTTTAGGAAGGGGAAGAGCTCCTACGAGCAGTACTTC
14,.,TRBV28,TRBJ2-2,.,CASSLVADTGELFF,TGTGCCAGCAGTTTAGTAGCGGATACCGGGGAGCTGTTTTTT
13,TRBD1,TRBV6-1,TRBJ2-3,few,CASSEERDRAQYF,TGTGCCAGCAGTGAAGAAAGGGACAGGGCGCAGTATTTT
16,.,TRBV18,TRBJ1-5,.,CASSPWGLDSNQPQHF,TGTGCCAGCTCACCCTGGGGCCTGGATAGCAATCAGCCCCAGCATTTT
10,.,TRBV2,TRBJ1-2,.,CASSSGGYTF,TGTGCCAGCAGCTCAGGGGGCTACACCTTC
14,.,TRBV27,TRBJ2-7,.,CASSPWDTGYEQYF,TGTGCCAGCAGTCCGTGGGACACAGGCTACGAGCAGTACTTC
15,.,TRBV9,TRBJ2-3,.,CASSVGGSRTDTQYF,TGTGCCAGCAGCGTAGGTGGTAGCCGCACAGATACGCAGTATTTT
14,TRBD2,TRBV28,TRBJ2-2,.,CASTGLAGPRELFF,TGTGCCAGCACCGGACTAGCGGGTCCTAGGGAGCTGTTTTTT
15,.,TRBV30,TRBJ1-2,.,CACTTDLLANYGYTF,TGTGCCTGCACGACAGATTTATTAGCTAACTATGGCTACACCTTC
13,.,TRBV15,TRBJ2-3,.,CATSLTSPDTQYF,TGTGCCACCAGCCTCACTTCTCCGGATACGCAGTATTTT
17,TRBD2,TRBV28,TRBJ2-2,.,CASSPPSGGRSSGELFF,TGTGCCAGCAGTCCACCTAGCGGGGGCAGAAGTTCCGGGGAGCTGTTTTTT
13,.,TRBV28,TRBJ2-7,.,CASSLPGSYEQYF,TGTGCCAGCAGTTTGCCAGGTTCCTACGAGCAGTACTTC
14,.,TRBV9,TRBJ2-4,.,CASTQPTPKNIQYF,TGTGCCAGCACCCAACCTACCCCCAAAAACATTCAGTACTTC